The clone carrying this T cell receptor beta chain is deemed medium-sized. TCRdb keeps only in-frame clones here, not all; method: immunoSEQ multiplex PCR. The profile shows about 72,000 clones, around 82% of them singletons. The record originates from a study of cytotoxic CD8 clonotypes in ibrutinib-treated CLL. The CDR3 spans 13 residues. The germline V gene encodes CDR1 GTSNPN and CDR2 SVGIG (reference sequence). The germline V and J ends were trimmed by 5 bases and 4 bases, with 14 bases remaining between them. Sequenced here: PBMCs, sampled at disease progression, from a patient treated with ibrutinib. The V and J genes are TRBV30 and TRBJ1-1, with D perhaps matching TRBD1 (5 bases). This sequence originates from a human donor with chronic lymphocytic leukemia. This CDR3 is CAWDKGVVTEAFF. As DNA, the CDR3 is TGTGCCTGGGATAAAGGGGTGGTCACTGAAGCTTTCTTT.